One sample yielded the 20 T cell receptor beta chains listed below, sequenced in a study of radiotherapy plus CTLA-4 blockade in lung cancer. Profiling relied on immunoSEQ multiplex PCR, and the TCRdb table lists in-frame clones only, not all of them. The table shows approximately 60,000 clones, with 60% to 85% occurring only once. This specimen consisted of peripheral blood, obtained from a patient treated with radiotherapy plus ipilimumab. These receptor sequences come from a human donor with non-small cell lung cancer who had a complete response to radiotherapy plus ipilimumab.

The chain combines TRBV6-4 with TRBJ2-7, with D possibly matching TRBD1 (6 bases). CDR3 length: 13 amino acids. CDR1 MRHNA and CDR2 SNTAGT come from the germline V gene. Trimming left V 7 bases short and J 1 base short, with 11 bases between. Here the CDR3 reads CASTAGESYEQYV. The CDR3 DNA is TGTGCCAGCACGGCAGGGGAGTCCTACGAGCAGTACGTC.

CDR3 bases: TGTGCCAGCAGTCCTCCCCGGCAGAGGGGGAACACTGAAGCTTTCTTT. Protein: CASSPPRQRGNTEAFF. The chain recombines TRBV27 with TRBJ1-1, with D possibly TRBD1 on 5 matching bases. The germline V and J ends were trimmed by 5 bases and 1 base, with 17 bases remaining between them. Germline V gene lookup returns CDR1 MNHEY and CDR2 SMNVEV (reference sequence). The CDR3 has 16 amino acids.

V gene TRBV2 combines with J gene TRBJ1-6; 8 nucleotides match TRBD1. The V gene's germline CDR1 is SNHLY and CDR2 FYNNEI. Trimming cost V 7 bases and J 0 bases; bases outside gene matches: 5. The CDR3 consists of 16 residues. The CDR3 coding sequence is TGTGCCAGCACCGATGGGACAGGCTCCTATAATTCACCCCTCCACTTT. It is translated as CASTDGTGSYNSPLHF.

The count of this clone is one. The chain carries TRBV20-1 and TRBJ1-1; D remains unclear. Germline V CDR1 and CDR2: DFQATT, SNEGSKA (reference sequence). Trimming stripped 5 bases from V and 4 bases from J, with 8 bases between. The length of the CDR3 is 11 residues. CDR3 DNA sequence: TGCAGTGCTGTTGGAGGCACTGAAGCTTTCTTT. Its protein product is CSAVGGTEAFF.

This chain links TRBV28 with TRBJ2-5, with D tentatively TRBD1 (7 bases). The germline V gene encodes CDR1 MDHEN and CDR2 SYDVKM. V lost 6 bases, J lost 4 bases, and 18 bases lay in between. There are 15 residues in the CDR3. CDR3 region: CASSPATGDRETQYF. As DNA, the CDR3 is TGTGCCAGCAGCCCCGCCACGGGGGACAGAGAGACCCAGTACTTC.

The rearrangement joins TRBV27 to TRBJ1-2, with D possibly being TRBD1 (5 bases). Germline CDR1 is MNHEY and CDR2 is SMNVEV (reference sequence). The ends were cut back, 8 bases at V and 4 bases at J, with 14 bases in the middle. CDR3 length: 13 amino acids. As DNA, the CDR3 is TGTGCCAGCTGGGGGGAGGTCCTCTATGGCTACACCTTC. It is translated as CASWGEVLYGYTF.

This clone was observed a few times. The rearrangement links TRBV19 to TRBJ1-3; TRBD1 might be the D (6 bases). Trimming left V 2 bases short and J 2 bases short, with 10 bases between. Germline assignment: CDR1 LNHDA and CDR2 SQIVND (reference sequence). This CDR3 contains 15 residues. The DNA of the CDR3 is TGTGCCAGTAGTATACAGGGACACCCTGGAAACACCATATATTTT. Encoded protein: CASSIQGHPGNTIYF.

The chain recombines TRBV12-5 with TRBJ2-3, with D possibly being TRBD1 (6 bases). The CDR3 has 18 amino acids. Germline V gives CDR1 LGHNT, CDR2 FRNRAP. The V and J ends lost 10 bases and 0 bases respectively, with 26 bases between them. The CDR3 coding sequence is TGTGCTACTTCAACGGGACACACGGCCTGGGGTAGCACAGATACGCAGTATTTT. Residues: CATSTGHTAWGSTDTQYF.

The V and J genes are TRBV7-9 and TRBJ2-3, with D unclear. Germline V gives CDR1 SEHNR, CDR2 FQNEAQ (reference sequence). This CDR3 has 14 residues. Trimming shortened V by 2 bases and J by 8 bases, and 14 bases separated the two germline ends. The CDR3 loop reads CASSLTSGIGTQYF. CDR3 nucleotides: TGTGCCAGCAGCTTAACGTCGGGTATAGGTACGCAGTATTTT.

This chain joins TRBV5-5 and TRBJ1-5, with D hard to call. CDR3 length: 16 residues. Germline V gene data show CDR1 as SGHKS and CDR2 as YYEKEE (reference sequence). V lost 5 bases, J lost 1 base, and 16 bases lay in between. The CDR3 protein is CASSSRSERSNQPQHF. For the CDR3, the DNA is TGTGCCAGCAGTTCCAGGTCCGAGAGGAGCAATCAGCCCCAGCATTTT.

V usage is TRBV6-6 and J usage is TRBJ2-3; D is undetermined. V shed 0 bases and J shed 5 bases, with 3 bases lying between them. CDR3 length: 12 residues. Germline CDR1 reads MNHNY; CDR2 reads SVGAGI (reference sequence). CDR3 protein: CASSYSRDTQYF. The CDR3 DNA reads TGTGCCAGCAGTTACTCGAGAGATACGCAGTATTTT.

CDR3 DNA sequence: TGTGCCAGCAGTCCGTCTACGGGGATCTATGGCTACACCTTC. This encodes CASSPSTGIYGYTF. This rearrangement joins TRBV6-6 to TRBJ1-2; D is unresolved. From germline, CDR1 is MNHNY and CDR2 SVGAGI (reference sequence). This CDR3 region has 14 residues. The V end was cut by 5 bases, the J end by 4 bases, with 14 bases between.

The genes are TRBV4-1 and TRBJ2-5; maybe TRBD1 (6 bases). V was shortened by 1 base and J by 1 base, with 10 bases between the two germline ends. This CDR3 comprises 15 residues. Germline CDR1 reads MGHRA; CDR2 reads YSYEKL. CDR3 amino acids: CASSQVGTIQETQYF. In DNA, the CDR3 is TGCGCCAGCAGCCAAGTGGGGACAATCCAAGAGACCCAGTACTTC.

The chain combines TRBV18 with TRBJ2-3; perhaps TRBD1 as D (5 bases). The CDR3 length is 17 residues. Germline V gene lookup returns CDR1 KGHSH and CDR2 LQKENI. Trimming stripped 1 base from V and 2 bases from J, with 16 bases between. The DNA of the CDR3 is TGTGCCAGCTCACCACAAGGGGAACCCCAAGTCACAGATACGCAGTATTTT. It specifies CASSPQGEPQVTDTQYF.

This clone was seen a few times. This chain connects TRBV7-9 to TRBJ1-6, with D perhaps TRBD1 (5 bases). The CDR3 length is 13 residues. Germline V lookup: CDR1 SEHNR, CDR2 FQNEAQ (reference sequence). V was cut by 7 bases and J by 9 bases, with 13 bases left in between. The DNA of the CDR3 is TGTGCCAGCACCGGGGGGGTCGCTTCACCCCTCCACTTT. It codes for CASTGGVASPLHF.

In its sample, this clone was seen a few times. The chain uses TRBV18 and TRBJ2-7; possibly TRBD2 for D (6 bases). Germline CDR1 KGHSH, CDR2 LQKENI. The CDR3 spans 13 residues. Trimming shortened V by 2 bases and J by 3 bases, and 8 bases separated the two germline ends. This chain's CDR3 is CASSPGGIYEQYV. As DNA, the CDR3 is TGTGCCAGCTCACCAGGGGGGATCTACGAGCAGTACGTC.

This clone was seen a single time. The chain recombines TRBV2 with TRBJ1-4; D is uncertain. The CDR3 loop spans 13 amino acids. V was shortened by 7 bases and J by 6 bases, with 12 bases between the two germline ends. The germline V gene encodes CDR1 SNHLY and CDR2 FYNNEI. The CDR3 spells CASMFGTDEKLFF. DNA of the CDR3: TGTGCCAGCATGTTCGGCACCGATGAAAAACTGTTTTTT.

The chain combines TRBV5-1 with TRBJ1-1, with D hard to call. This CDR3 has 14 amino acids. Trimming took 5 bases from V and 1 from J, leaving 12 bases between them. In germline, CDR1 is SGHRS, CDR2 YFSETQ. The CDR3 here is CASSSAPGNTEAFF. CDR3 in DNA: TGCGCCAGCAGTTCGGCGCCCGGGAACACTGAAGCTTTCTTT.

This clone has more than one count but fewer than ten. This chain uses TRBV19 with TRBJ1-5, with D unclear. This CDR3 contains 14 residues. The germline V gene encodes CDR1 LNHDA and CDR2 SQIVND (reference sequence). V gave up 8 bases and J gave up 2 bases, with 13 bases separating them. The CDR3 reads CASLSLRGNQPQHF. The CDR3 DNA reads as TGTGCCAGTCTATCCTTGAGGGGCAATCAGCCCCAGCATTTT.

The chain has TRBV23-1 and TRBJ2-7; 7 positions match TRBD1. TRBV23-1 is treated as an ORF (open reading frame) with a function not yet certain. With V trimmed by 7 bases and J by 1 base, 7 bases remained unmatched. The CDR3 length is 14 residues. The CDR3 region has the DNA TGCGCCAGCACCTCGACGGGACAGTCCTACGAGCAGTACTTC. It is translated as CASTSTGQSYEQYF.